Below, one T cell receptor (beta chain) is given with its context. Profiles of TCR beta VDJ and CDR3 were generated from a genomic DNA template. TCRdb re-derived calls from the reads in MiXCR, one entry per CDR3 protein. Of a few hundred thousand distinct CDR3 sequences detected, roughly 50% appear once; the ten largest clones hold approximately 8%. The data belong to a study of CD8+CD57+ T cells in acquired aplastic anemia. This CDR3 region has 13 residues. Germline CDR1 reads SEHNR; CDR2 reads FQNEAQ (reference sequence). The V gene end was trimmed by 5 bases and the J gene end by 7 bases; junction bases not matched to a gene: 7.

The sequencing sample was made of sorted CD4+, CD8+, or CD8+CD57+ T cells (not recorded which) from PBMCs. This chain links TRBV7-9 with TRBJ1-2, with TRBD1 matching 7 bases. The receptor was isolated from a human donor with severe aplastic anemia or a healthy control (not recorded which). CDR3 region: CASSVTRDSGYTF. The CDR3 bases are TGTGCCAGCAGCGTAACCCGGGACAGTGGCTACACCTTC.